Listed here is a single T cell receptor (beta chain). The record originates from a study of control samples from healthy donors and cancer patients. Only in-frame clones appear in the TCRdb table, and some are missing; sequencing was by immunoSEQ multiplex PCR. The sample lists roughly 29,000 clones; roughly 85% were seen once. Sequencing was done on a sample of PBMCs. The TCR sequence derives from a man in his 60s with head and neck cancer.

This chain's CDR3 is CASSQERRGLLGDTQYF. The CDR3 DNA reads as TGTGCCAGCAGCCAAGAGCGGAGGGGACTATTGGGAGATACGCAGTATTTT. The genes are TRBV14 and TRBJ2-3; 7 nucleotides align to TRBD2. V shed 0 bases, J shed 5 bases, and the junction held 11 bases outside the gene matches. The CDR3 consists of 17 residues. Germline lookup yields CDR1 SGHDN and CDR2 FVKESK.